What follows describes a single T cell receptor (beta chain). The antigen is unknown. The source of the sample is a study of CD8+CD57+ T cells in acquired aplastic anemia. Genomic DNA provided the template from which TCR beta VDJ and CDR3 profiles were obtained. MiXCR was run by TCRdb on the reads, yielding one entry per CDR3 protein. Of around 120,000 distinct CDR3 sequences detected, 40% appear once; the ten largest clones hold roughly 2.7%. General study findings and limits: A set of twenty-nine CD8+ CDR3 sequences was shared between patients and controls, and these sequences appeared highly expressed in patients. In CD8+ cells, Simpson's diversity showed no significant difference between patients and controls.

Sequencing was done on patients that had shown CD8+CD57+ cell expansion by flow cytometry. Patients uniformly had severe acquired aplastic anemia. The sequenced sample consisted of sorted CD4+, CD8+, or CD8+CD57+ T cells (not recorded which) from PBMCs. The TCR originated in a human donor with aplastic anemia.

The CDR3 sequence is CSVQTGDGYGYTF. The CDR3 coding sequence is TGCAGCGTCCAAACAGGGGACGGATATGGCTACACCTTC. The chain couples TRBV29-1 to TRBJ1-2, with 7 bases identical to TRBD1. The germline V gene encodes CDR1 SQVTM and CDR2 ANQGSEA. Trimming took 6 bases from V and 5 from J; bases not matched to a gene: 9. The CDR3 consists of 13 residues. Combining the CDR3 with reference TRBV29-1 and TRBJ1-2 gives the whole variable domain SAVISQKPSRDICQRGTSLTIQCQVDSQVTMMFWYRQQPGQSLTLIATANQGSEATYESGFVIDKFPISRPNLTFSTLTVSNMSPEDSSIYLCSVQTGDGYGYTFGSGTRLTVV.